This TCR beta chain is from a study of blood T cell repertoires in COVID-19. Study as a whole: In each case, the material was cDNA or gDNA derived from T cells, B-cell-depleted T cells, or PBMCs.

TCRdb keeps only in-frame clones here, not all; method: immunoSEQ multiplex PCR. The sample consists of roughly 200,000 clones, around 80% of them appearing once. J was trimmed by 8 bases and V by 1 base; bases with no gene match: 7. The CDR3 has 15 residues. The germline V gene encodes CDR1 SGHNT and CDR2 YYREEE (reference sequence). The sequence was collected from a woman over 75 with active or convalescent COVID-19. This chain connects TRBV5-4 to TRBJ1-2; 11 bases line up with TRBD1. The specimen sequenced was peripheral blood. CDR3 region: CASSLSLGTGGGYTF. The CDR3 DNA reads as TGTGCCAGCAGCTTGTCCTTAGGGACAGGGGGGGGCTACACCTTC.